This note documents a single TCR beta chain sequence. Its antigen is not identified. The CDR3 length is 13 residues. Germline V gene lookup returns CDR1 GTSNPN and CDR2 SVGIG (reference sequence). The ends lost 4 bases at V and 6 bases at J; junction bases unmatched: 5. This entry is derived from a study of vaccination and CD4 T cells after COVID-19. Treatment reported: approximately 11-day PBMC culture with coronavirus spike peptide pools or control peptides (ViraFEST assay). The assay that was used to sequence DNA from cultured CD4+ T cells was the Oncomine TCR Beta short-read assay. Each CDR3 protein is one row after TCRdb ran MiXCR on the PCR reads. The sample lists approximately 16,000 distinct CDR3 sequences, less than 60% occurring once.

The sequencing input was CD4+ T cells from blood, cultured in vitro. This TCR derives from a human donor who had recovered from COVID-19. The gene calls are TRBV30 and TRBJ1-2, with 10 positions matching TRBD1. The CDR3 spells CAWIAGTGDGYTF. The CDR3 DNA reads as TGTGCCTGGATCGCCGGGACAGGGGATGGCTACACCTTC.